This T cell receptor beta chain was sequenced for a study of stem cell transplantation in POMP-related autoinflammatory disease. Study-wide context: Hypothesis: faulty thymoproteasomes impair CD8+ T-cell selection, skewing TRB repertoires.

The method was immunoSEQ multiplex PCR; TCRdb's version includes in-frame clones alone and lacks a portion of them. The data contain about 1,400 clones, roughly 77% of them seen just once; the ten biggest clones take up 27%. Study-wide results and caveats: Fewer unique TRB V-J gene pairings were identified in patients with PRAID. In patients with PRAID, every analyzed T-cell subset tended to show lower diversity and higher clonality.

Comment on this clone: Its target is not known.

J was trimmed by 6 bases and V by 5 bases; bases with no gene match: 4. The CDR3 length is 13 residues. In germline, CDR1 is SSHAT, CDR2 FNYEAQ (reference sequence). This receptor was identified in a human donor in good health. Sequencing was done on a sample of Tregs from PBMCs. The J gene is TRBJ2-1, the V gene TRBV7-7; 7 bases match TRBD2. DNA of the CDR3: TGTGCCAGCAGCCCCGGGACTATCAATGAGCAGTTCTTC. It translates to CASSPGTINEQFF.